The sequence of this TCR beta chain was determined in a study of blood T cell repertoires in COVID-19. The CDR3 consists of 16 residues. The V gene's germline CDR1 is GTSNPN and CDR2 SVGIG (reference sequence). Trimming left V 0 bases short and J 2 bases short, with 15 bases between. TCRdb's copy holds only in-frame clones and misses some; the assay was immunoSEQ multiplex PCR. The sample records 55,000 to 90,000 clones, 88% being singletons. This clonotype was sampled from a human donor in a cohort sampled during active COVID-19. The sequencing sample was made of peripheral blood. The chain uses TRBV30 and TRBJ2-3, with a weak D call TRBD2 (6 bases). The chain's CDR3 is CAWSVRWEDSTDTQYF. DNA for the CDR3: TGTGCCTGGAGTGTACGTTGGGAGGACTCCACAGATACGCAGTATTTT.